This entry describes one TCR beta chain. Unmatched junction bases numbered 2, after V lost 7 bases and J lost 1 base. The CDR3 length is 13 residues. Germline-derived CDR1 and CDR2 are LNHDA and SQIVND (reference sequence). Data came from immunoSEQ multiplex PCR; TCRdb stores just in-frame clones and leaves some out. Seen here are around 190,000 clones, around 85% observed once, and the top ten hold approximately 8.9%. The sample belongs to a study of blood T cell repertoires in COVID-19. Study in general: Italy, Spain and the United States were the sources of the convalescent and acute COVID-19 samples. T cells, B-cell-depleted T cells, or PBMCs supplied cDNA or gDNA.

Sequenced material: peripheral blood. The TCR originated in a woman aged 55-70 years with acute or convalescent COVID-19. This chain uses TRBV19 with TRBJ2-3, with 7 bases matching TRBD2. The CDR3 reads CASITSGTDTQYF. In nucleotides, the CDR3 is TGTGCCAGTATAACTAGCGGCACAGATACGCAGTATTTT.